This TCR beta chain was sequenced in a study of vaccination effects on CD4 cells after COVID-19. Study-wide context: Sampling occurred 16 days and one week pre-vaccination in a couple of convalescent patients.

ViraFEST assay sequencing came after antigen-specific CD4+ T cells were expanded with viral peptide pools. The culture ran for roughly ten days before CD4+ T cells were isolated. According to PCR results, the person was infected with SARS-CoV-2 between March and December 2020. In culture with 9.5 to 10 IU/ml IL-2 and about 9.7 ug/ml peptides, PBMC were grown at 1.5 million to 2 million per well. Data came from immunoSEQ multiplex PCR; TCRdb stores just in-frame clones and leaves some out. The profile shows roughly 23,000 clones, less than 85% of them singletons. V lost 0 bases to trimming and J lost 2 bases; unmatched junction nucleotides: 0. Per the germline V gene, CDR1 is SGHRS and CDR2 is YFSETQ. This CDR3 spans 15 amino acids. In its sample, this clone was seen a few times. Its antigen remains unknown.

The chain uses TRBV5-1 and TRBJ2-5; 11 positions agree with TRBD2. The sequence derives from a human donor who had a prior SARS-CoV-2 infection. The sequenced sample was CD4+ T cells from PBMCs cultured with SARS-CoV-2 spike peptides, obtained before COVID-19 vaccination. The CDR3 loop reads CASSLGLAGQETQYF. Written as DNA, the CDR3 is TGCGCCAGCAGCTTGGGACTAGCGGGGCAAGAGACCCAGTACTTC. Full variable domain (remainder filled in from reference TRBV5-1 and TRBJ2-5): KAGVTQTPRYLIKTRGQQVTLSCSPISGHRSVSWYQQTPGQGLQFLFEYFSETQRNKGNFPGRFSGRQFSNSRSEMNVSTLELGDSALYLCASSLGLAGQETQYFGPGTRLLVL.